These 24 T cell receptor beta chains share one sample of origin, sequenced in a study of control samples from healthy donors and cancer patients. Repertoires were generated with immunoSEQ multiplex PCR, while TCRdb's copy carries only in-frame clones and drops some. Of about 120,000 clones listed, more than 85% are singletons. Sequenced input: blood. All receptors derive from a young man in good health.

The rearrangement uses TRBV28 and TRBJ1-3; D ambiguous. Deletions cut 5 bases from V and 0 bases from J, with 8 bases between. Germline-derived CDR1 and CDR2 are MDHEN and SYDVKM. The CDR3 is 14 residues long. In nucleotides, the CDR3 is TGTGCCAGCAGTGCCTCAGTCTCTGGAAACACCATATATTTT. Translated, it gives CASSASVSGNTIYF.

This chain links TRBV6-6 with TRBJ1-3; 11 positions match TRBD1. This CDR3 region has 18 residues. V lost 5 bases and J lost 6; bases outside the gene matches: 15. Germline V gene lookup returns CDR1 MNHNY and CDR2 SVGAGI (reference sequence). CDR3: CASSRNRDRGVPLNTIYF. CDR3 nucleotides: TGTGCCAGCAGTCGTAATCGGGACAGGGGGGTCCCCCTAAACACCATATATTTT.

CDR3 nucleotide sequence: TGTGCCAGCAGCTACTACAGCGAGAACACTGAAGCTTTCTTT. Its protein product is CASSYYSENTEAFF. This sequence joins TRBV5-8 and TRBJ1-1; no clear D. Germline V gene data show CDR1 as SGHTS and CDR2 as YDEGEE. V lost 3 bases to trimming and J lost 1 base, with 10 bases between them. This CDR3 spans 14 amino acids.

V and J are TRBV2 and TRBJ2-2; D not certain. The germline gives CDR1 SNHLY, CDR2 FYNNEI. This CDR3 contains 11 residues. V lost 6 bases to trimming and J lost 2 bases, with 1 base between them. The CDR3 spells CASRNTGELFF. The DNA of the CDR3 is TGTGCCAGCAGAAACACCGGGGAGCTGTTTTTT.

A single count supports this clone. The V and J genes are TRBV18 and TRBJ2-7; 7 bases map to TRBD1. The germline V gene has CDR1 KGHSH and CDR2 LQKENI. CDR3 length equals 14 residues. J gave up 1 base and V 2 bases, and 2 bases lay outside the gene matches. CDR3 nucleotides: TGTGCCAGCTCACCAAGGACAGGATCCTACGAGCAGTACGTC. Its protein is CASSPRTGSYEQYV.

The chain joins TRBV6-1 to TRBJ1-6; TRBD1 aligns across 7 bases. The CDR3 is 16 amino acids. J lost 6 bases, V lost 0 bases, and 5 bases had no gene match. Germline CDR1 is MNHNS and CDR2 is SASEGT. CDR3 in amino acids: CASSEAQGQVNSPLHF. The CDR3 nucleotides are TGTGCCAGCAGTGAAGCGCAAGGACAGGTTAATTCACCCCTCCACTTT.

The CDR3 DNA sequence: TGTGCCAGCCGGGACAGACGGAACACTGAAGCTTTCTTT. Translating it yields CASRDRRNTEAFF. The V call is TRBV5-4, the J call TRBJ1-1; 7 bases are shared with TRBD1. Unmatched junction bases numbered 4, after V lost 7 bases and J lost 1 base. The CDR3 is made up of 13 amino acids. Per germline, CDR1 SGHNT and CDR2 YYREEE (reference sequence). The whole variable domain, filled in from reference TRBV5-4 and TRBJ1-1, reads ETGVTQSPTHLIKTRGQQVTLRCSSQSGHNTVSWYQQALGQGPQFIFQYYREEENGRGNFPPRFSGLQFPNYSSELNVNALELDDSALYLCASRDRRNTEAFFGQGTRLTVV.

This chain uses TRBV13 with TRBJ2-7; TRBD1 matches 7 bases. CDR1 is PRHDT, CDR2 FYEKMQ, per germline (reference sequence). V gave up 5 bases and J gave up 1 base; unmatched junction bases: 8. The CDR3 consists of 15 residues. The CDR3 coding sequence is TGTGCCAGCAGCGTGGGACAGCGAAATTCCTACGAGCAGTACTTC. As protein: CASSVGQRNSYEQYF.

This chain joins TRBV28 and TRBJ1-1; 8 bases are a match to TRBD1. J lost 4 bases, V lost 7 bases, and 8 bases had no gene match. From germline, CDR1 is MDHEN and CDR2 SYDVKM. The CDR3 is 14 residues long. The CDR3 is CASTLTGVGTEAFF. CDR3 coding DNA: TGTGCCAGCACATTGACAGGGGTTGGCACTGAAGCTTTCTTT.

This chain uses TRBV14 with TRBJ1-1; no firm D call. CDR1 and CDR2 (germline): SGHDN, FVKESK. The CDR3 runs 12 residues. V lost 4 bases and J 8 bases, leaving 11 bases between the germline ends. CDR3 sequence: CASSRTLREAFF. CDR3 in DNA: TGTGCCAGCAGCCGGACCCTCCGGGAAGCTTTCTTT. Combining the CDR3 with reference TRBV14 and TRBJ1-1 gives the whole variable domain EAGVTQFPSHSVIEKGQTVTLRCDPISGHDNLYWYRRVMGKEIKFLLHFVKESKQDESGMPNNRFLAERTGGTYSTLKVQPAELEDSGVYFCASSRTLREAFFGQGTRLTVV.

The chain couples TRBV3-1 (or the pseudogene TRBV3-2) to TRBJ2-3, with TRBD1 identical over 8 bases. V lost 5 bases, J lost 4 bases, and 2 bases stayed unmatched. The CDR3 has 13 amino acids. Germline V gives CDR1 LGHDT, CDR2 YNNKEL (reference sequence). The CDR3 protein is CASSDRGADTQYF. The CDR3 DNA reads TGTGCCAGCAGCGACAGGGGTGCAGATACGCAGTATTTT.

V gene TRBV27 combines with J gene TRBJ2-3, with D tentatively TRBD1 (5 bases). The V end was cut by 5 bases, the J end by 1 base, with 13 bases between. Per germline, CDR1 MNHEY and CDR2 SMNVEV (reference sequence). CDR3 length equals 15 residues. CDR3 protein: CASSPRQRGTDTQYF. The CDR3 coding sequence is TGTGCCAGCAGTCCTAGACAGAGAGGCACAGATACGCAGTATTTT.

This chain joins TRBV20-1 and TRBJ2-7; no definite D call. Between the trimmed V and J ends, which lost 6 bases and 3 bases, there was a span of 9 bases. This CDR3 is 11 amino acids long. Germline V gene data show CDR1 as DFQATT and CDR2 as SNEGSKA (reference sequence). The CDR3 DNA is TGCAGTGCAGATTTAGACTACGAGCAGTACTTC. Translated: CSADLDYEQYF.

CDR3 region: CASSAPPRNQPQHF. CDR3 nucleotides: TGTGCCAGCAGCGCCCCCCCCAGGAATCAGCCCCAGCATTTT. V is TRBV2 and J is TRBJ1-5; the D is unclear. V was shortened by 6 bases and J by 4 bases, with 13 bases between the two germline ends. Germline lookup yields CDR1 SNHLY and CDR2 FYNNEI. The CDR3 is 14 amino acids.

In this sample, this clone turned up once. The chain recombines TRBV7-9 with TRBJ2-1; D ambiguous. The CDR3 spans 14 residues. Germline CDR1 reads SEHNR; CDR2 reads FQNEAQ (reference sequence). V was pared by 5 bases and J by 0 bases, with 8 bases between. The CDR3 coding sequence is TGTGCCAGCAGCCCGGACCTCTCCTACAATGAGCAGTTCTTC. This encodes CASSPDLSYNEQFF.

This clone was picked up a small number of times. This chain links TRBV3-1 (or the pseudogene TRBV3-2) with TRBJ1-3; D is unclear. There are 12 residues in the CDR3. Germline loops: CDR1 LGHDT, CDR2 YNNKEL (reference sequence). Deletions cut 4 bases from V and 6 bases from J, with 7 bases between. In DNA form, the CDR3 reads TGTGCCAGCAGCCCCTACCCAAACACCATATATTTT. Its translation: CASSPYPNTIYF.

This clone has just one count. Written as DNA, the CDR3 is TGTGCCAGCAGCTTGCGGCCTCTGAACACTGAAGCTTTCTTT. Its translation: CASSLRPLNTEAFF. The chain has TRBV5-6 and TRBJ1-1; D gene ambiguous. The CDR3 extends over 14 amino acids. V was pared by 1 base and J by 0 bases, with 7 bases between. Germline lookup yields CDR1 SGHDT and CDR2 YYEEEE. Variable domain in full (rest from reference TRBV5-6 and TRBJ1-1): DAGVTQSPTHLIKTRGQQVTLRCSPKSGHDTVSWYQQALGQGPQFIFQYYEEEERQRGNFPDRFSGHQFPNYSSELNVNALLLGDSALYLCASSLRPLNTEAFFGQGTRLTVV.

DNA for the CDR3: TGTGCCAGCAGTACTACACCCCTGGACGCTTTGAACACTGAAGCTTTCTTT. Residues: CASSTTPLDALNTEAFF. The rearrangement joins TRBV27 to TRBJ1-1; D not resolved. The V end lost 5 bases, the J end lost 0 bases, and 19 bases lay between the germline ends. Germline-derived CDR1 and CDR2 are MNHEY and SMNVEV (reference sequence). This CDR3 has 17 residues.

The chain has TRBV13 and TRBJ1-4; 12 bases are a match to TRBD1. The V gene end was trimmed by 4 bases and the J gene end by 8 bases; junction bases not matched to a gene: 8. Germline-derived CDR1 and CDR2 are PRHDT and FYEKMQ (reference sequence). The CDR3 has 16 residues. The CDR3 nucleotides are TGTGCCAGCAGCTCCCGGGACAGGGGGCAAGGCGAAAAACTGTTTTTT. It encodes CASSSRDRGQGEKLFF.

Only a few counts were recorded for this clone. The chain employs TRBV15 and TRBJ2-3; 13 bases match TRBD2. The V gene end was trimmed by 1 base and the J gene end by 0 bases; junction bases not matched to a gene: 19. This CDR3 has 23 amino acids. Germline loops: CDR1 LNHNV, CDR2 YYDKDF (reference sequence). CDR3 in amino acids: CATSRGSTSGGAWTTPSTDTQYF. CDR3 nucleotides: TGTGCCACCAGCAGAGGGTCAACTAGCGGGGGGGCATGGACTACGCCTAGCACAGATACGCAGTATTTT.

The gene calls are TRBV5-5 and TRBJ1-3; weak D call: TRBD1 (6 bases). V shed 1 base and J shed 3 bases, with 8 bases lying between them. CDR3 length: 14 residues. Per germline, CDR1 SGHKS and CDR2 YYEKEE (reference sequence). CDR3 coding DNA: TGTGCCAGCAGCTTGACAGGGTATGGAAACACCATATATTTT. This translates into CASSLTGYGNTIYF.

The J gene is TRBJ2-6, the V gene TRBV23-1; TRBD1 is a possible D gene (6 bases). TRBV23-1 is flagged as an ORF with uncertain function. This CDR3 is 15 amino acids long. Deletions cut 3 bases from V and 2 bases from J, with 8 bases between. The CDR3 nucleotides read TGCGCCAGCAGTCATCGGACAGCTGGGGCCAACGTCCTGACTTTC. Translated: CASSHRTAGANVLTF.

The genes are TRBV28 and TRBJ1-4; 7 bases are a match to TRBD1. From germline, CDR1 is MDHEN and CDR2 SYDVKM. The CDR3 has 15 residues. Trimming removed 6 bases from V and 6 bases from J; junction bases left unmatched: 10. CDR3 residues: CASSPEQGNHEKLFF. The DNA for the CDR3 is TGTGCCAGCAGCCCCGAACAGGGGAACCATGAAAAACTGTTTTTT. Using reference TRBV28 and TRBJ1-4 for the parts outside the CDR3, the full variable domain is DVKVTQSSRYLVKRTGEKVFLECVQDMDHENMFWYRQDPGLGLRLIYFSYDVKMKEKGDIPEGYSVSREKKERFSLILESASTNQTSMYLCASSPEQGNHEKLFFGSGTQLSVL.

V gene TRBV5-5 combines with J gene TRBJ1-2; D unresolved. Trimming removed 1 base at V and 6 bases at J, with 13 bases between. The germline gives CDR1 SGHKS, CDR2 YYEKEE (reference sequence). The length of the CDR3 is 14 residues. The DNA for the CDR3 is TGTGCCAGCAGCTTGAAAGACGGAATTGATGGCTACACCTTC. Translating it yields CASSLKDGIDGYTF.